The 20 T cell receptor beta chains given below trace back to one sample, sequenced in a study of vaccination effects on CD4 cells after COVID-19 (dated by TCRdb to the early 2020s). These TCRs' antigens remain unknown. In the ViraFEST assay, PBMC were stimulated with viral peptide pools, and TCR sequencing was then used to find antigen-specific CD4+ T cell clonotypes based on their expansion. After approximately eleven days of culture, CD4+ T cells were isolated with the EasySep CD4+ T cell isolation kit. Healthy vaccine recipients had no prior SARS-CoV-2 infection, confirmed by negative nucleocapsid antibodies before and after vaccination. Libraries came from the immunoSEQ multiplex PCR assay. Imported from immuneACCESS, the table was reduced by TCRdb to in-frame sequences with V and J called. These copies leave out some clones; in studies compared against another copy, an unresolved V gene accounts for under half, and the cause of the remainder is not known. In this sample the table shows around 71,000 clones, roughly 72% of which occur a single time. The top ten clones comprise over 4% of the sample.

This specimen was CD4+ T cells from PBMCs cultured with HCoV-OC43 spike peptides, taken before COVID-19 vaccination. In light of the paper, this sample's cell subset or site label describes: HCoV-OC43 spike overlapping peptide pool stimulation. These TCRs come from a human donor who received a COVID-19 vaccine.

The gene calls are TRBV12-3 or TRBV12-4 and TRBJ1-1, with D unclear. The V and J ends lost 2 bases and 5 bases respectively, with 9 bases between them. The CDR3 has 13 amino acids. The CDR3 region is CASSLNMGTEAFF. As DNA, the CDR3 is TGTGCCAGCAGTTTAAATATGGGAACTGAAGCTTTCTTT.

The V call is TRBV7-6, the J call TRBJ2-3; possible D gene TRBD1, 6 bases. Germline V gives CDR1 SGHVS, CDR2 FNYEAQ. The V end lost 0 bases, the J end lost 2 bases, and 9 bases lay between the germline ends. The CDR3 runs 15 residues. The CDR3 is CASSLAGAITDTQYF. The DNA for the CDR3 is TGTGCCAGCAGCTTAGCGGGGGCGATCACAGATACGCAGTATTTT.

This clone was seen more than once but under ten times. The rearrangement links TRBV6-5 to TRBJ1-1; D possibly corresponds to TRBD1 (5 bases). V shed 0 bases and J shed 6 bases, with 11 bases lying between them. The germline CDR1 and CDR2 sequences are MNHEY and SVGAGI. The CDR3 extends over 14 amino acids. CDR3 in amino acids: CASSYSAGLAEAFF. CDR3 nucleotides: TGTGCCAGCAGTTACTCGGCGGGACTCGCTGAAGCTTTCTTT.

The V and J genes are TRBV7-2 and TRBJ1-5; TRBD1 matches at 9 bases. The CDR3 totals 15 residues. Trimming removed 5 bases from V and 7 bases from J; junction bases left unmatched: 9. The germline V gene has CDR1 SGHTA and CDR2 FQGNSA. For the CDR3, the DNA is TGTGCCAGCAGCAAGGAGGGACAGGGCGGGCAGCCCCAGCATTTT. It encodes CASSKEGQGGQPQHF.

Only one count was recorded for this clone. The rearrangement joins TRBV30 to TRBJ1-4; D perhaps matches TRBD1 (5 bases). The CDR3 is 14 residues long. V was cut by 6 bases and J by 8 bases, with 19 bases left in between. Germline lookup yields CDR1 GTSNPN and CDR2 SVGIG (reference sequence). The CDR3 DNA is TGTGCCTGCCGGGGGGGGTTGAGTAGAGAAAAACTGTTTTTT. This translates into CACRGGLSREKLFF.

Here the CDR3 reads CASSYDSIQETQYF. CDR3 bases: TGCGCCAGCAGTTACGACAGTATCCAAGAGACCCAGTACTTC. The genes are TRBV5-1 and TRBJ2-5, with TRBD1 as a possible D gene (5 bases). V was pared by 5 bases and J by 1 base, with 12 bases between. The CDR3 is made up of 14 amino acids. Germline assignment: CDR1 SGHRS and CDR2 YFSETQ.

V gene TRBV29-1 combines with J gene TRBJ2-3, with 11 bases fitting TRBD2. The V gene's germline CDR1 is SQVTM and CDR2 ANQGSEA. V dropped 4 bases and J dropped 1; count of bases not matched to a gene: 10. This CDR3 comprises 17 residues. Here the CDR3 DNA reads TGCAGCGTTGTCGGTATGGGTAGCGGGGGGGGCACAGATACGCAGTATTTT. Its protein product is CSVVGMGSGGGTDTQYF.

The rearrangement uses TRBV5-5 and TRBJ2-1; 9 bases agree with TRBD2. The CDR3 is 15 residues long. Germline values: CDR1 SGHKS, CDR2 YYEKEE (reference sequence). Trimming cost V 6 bases and J 5 bases; bases outside gene matches: 9. The CDR3 protein is CASNKRGAMDNEQFF. CDR3 sequence (DNA): TGTGCCAGCAATAAGCGGGGGGCGATGGACAATGAGCAGTTCTTC.

J is TRBJ2-6 and V is TRBV30, with D possibly TRBD1 on 6 matching bases. Trimming shortened V by 4 bases and J by 1 base, and 8 bases separated the two germline ends. CDR3 length: 14 amino acids. The V gene's germline CDR1 is GTSNPN and CDR2 SVGIG (reference sequence). This CDR3 reads CAWKGGSGANVLTF. In DNA, the CDR3 is TGTGCCTGGAAAGGGGGATCTGGGGCCAACGTCCTGACTTTC.

This chain links TRBV5-1 with TRBJ2-7; D unclear. Germline V gene data show CDR1 as SGHRS and CDR2 as YFSETQ. This CDR3 spans 11 amino acids. The germline V and J ends were trimmed by 0 bases and 13 bases, with 11 bases remaining between them. CDR3 nucleotide sequence: TGCGCCAGCAGCTTGGGATTAGCTGGTTACGTC. This gives the protein CASSLGLAGYV.

The chain employs TRBV5-1 and TRBJ1-2; the D gene is possibly TRBD1 (6 bases). Germline assignment: CDR1 SGHRS and CDR2 YFSETQ. V lost 5 bases and J lost 2, with 13 bases in between. CDR3 length: 14 residues. DNA for the CDR3: TGCGCCAGCAGGTTCTCGGACAGCAACTATGGCTACACCTTC. This codes for CASRFSDSNYGYTF.

The chain recombines TRBV15 with TRBJ1-5; no clear D. The CDR3 has 14 amino acids. Per germline, CDR1 LNHNV and CDR2 YYDKDF (reference sequence). Trimming cost V 1 base and J 4 bases, with 8 bases left between them. The CDR3: CATSRVQWNQPQHF. The CDR3 DNA sequence: TGTGCCACCAGCAGAGTACAGTGGAATCAGCCCCAGCATTTT.

The chain recombines TRBV20-1 with TRBJ2-4; 13 bases are a match to TRBD2. Trimming took 3 bases from V and 0 from J; bases not matched to a gene: 5. CDR3 length equals 17 residues. Germline lookup yields CDR1 DFQATT and CDR2 SNEGSKA (reference sequence). This CDR3 is CSASWTSGGLAKNIQYF. Here the CDR3 DNA reads TGCAGTGCTAGTTGGACTAGCGGGGGACTAGCCAAAAACATTCAGTACTTC.

In its sample, this clone was seen a few times. This chain uses TRBV11-1 with TRBJ1-5; 8 bases fit TRBD1. The CDR3 has 13 residues. V gave up 5 bases and J gave up 4 bases; unmatched junction bases: 1. Germline V gene data show CDR1 as SGHAT and CDR2 as FQDESV (reference sequence). For the CDR3, the DNA is TGTGCCAGCAGCCGACAGGGGAATCAGCCCCAGCATTTT. Translation gives CASSRQGNQPQHF.

This clone was counted between two and nine times. The CDR3 nucleotides are TGTGCCAGCAGTTATTCTGACAGCCACGAGCAGTACGTC. Its translation is CASSYSDSHEQYV. The rearrangement uses TRBV6-5 and TRBJ2-7, with a tentative D call TRBD1 (5 bases). The CDR3 runs 13 residues. V lost 3 bases and J lost 5, with 11 bases in between. Germline values: CDR1 MNHEY, CDR2 SVGAGI.

A single count supports this clone. J is TRBJ2-5 and V is TRBV5-1, with unresolved D. V was pared by 1 base and J by 5 bases, with 9 bases between. The CDR3 is 13 amino acids. Germline CDR1 is SGHRS and CDR2 is YFSETQ. As DNA, the CDR3 is TGCGCCAGCAGCTTGCATGAGGTTGAGACCCAGTACTTC. Protein: CASSLHEVETQYF.

The V gene is TRBV5-4, the J gene TRBJ1-6; D gene uncertain. Germline-derived CDR1 and CDR2 are SGHNT and YYREEE (reference sequence). The V and J ends lost 4 bases and 0 bases respectively, with 11 bases between them. This CDR3 contains 16 residues. The DNA for the CDR3 is TGTGCCAGCAGCCCCAGTTCTGGCTCCTATAATTCACCCCTCCACTTT. This sequence encodes CASSPSSGSYNSPLHF.

This chain joins TRBV9 and TRBJ2-2; 7 bases match TRBD1. J was trimmed by 5 bases and V by 1 base; bases with no gene match: 8. The germline V gene has CDR1 SGDLS and CDR2 YYNGEE. The CDR3 loop spans 16 amino acids. The CDR3 coding sequence is TGTGCCAGCAGCGTAACAAGGGGGCGAGGGACCGGGGAGCTGTTTTTT. This sequence encodes CASSVTRGRGTGELFF.

The V gene is TRBV6-5, the J gene TRBJ1-6; 8 bases line up with TRBD1. The V gene's germline CDR1 is MNHEY and CDR2 SVGAGI. The CDR3 contains 13 residues. V was clipped by 6 bases and J by 8 bases; unmatched bases: 3. The CDR3 is CASSPDRDSPLHF. The DNA for the CDR3 is TGTGCCAGCAGCCCGGACAGGGATTCACCCCTCCACTTT.

There are a few counts of this clone. This chain joins TRBV29-1 and TRBJ2-2, with 9 bases identical to TRBD2. The CDR3 runs 16 residues. The germline gives CDR1 SQVTM, CDR2 ANQGSEA. The junction had 10 bases not matched to a gene; V was cut back by 6 bases and J by 2 bases. This CDR3 is CSVRYLSGGNTGELFF. CDR3 nucleotide sequence: TGCAGCGTCCGATACCTTAGCGGGGGAAACACCGGGGAGCTGTTTTTT.